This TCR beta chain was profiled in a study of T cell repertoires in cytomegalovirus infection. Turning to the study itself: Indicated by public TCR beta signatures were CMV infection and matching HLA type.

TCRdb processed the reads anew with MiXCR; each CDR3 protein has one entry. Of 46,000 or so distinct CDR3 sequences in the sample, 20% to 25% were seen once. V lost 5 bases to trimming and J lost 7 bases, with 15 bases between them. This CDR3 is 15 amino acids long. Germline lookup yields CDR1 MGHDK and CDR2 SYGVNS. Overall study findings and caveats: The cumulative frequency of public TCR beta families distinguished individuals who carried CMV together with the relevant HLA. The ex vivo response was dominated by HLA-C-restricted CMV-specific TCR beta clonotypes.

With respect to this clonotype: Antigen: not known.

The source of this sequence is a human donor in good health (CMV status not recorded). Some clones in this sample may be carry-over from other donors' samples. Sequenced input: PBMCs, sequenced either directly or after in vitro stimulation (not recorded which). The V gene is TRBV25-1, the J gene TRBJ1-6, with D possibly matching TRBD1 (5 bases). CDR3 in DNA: TGTGCCAGCAGTCCCCGGGACGGTATGAATTCACCCCTCCACTTT. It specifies CASSPRDGMNSPLHF. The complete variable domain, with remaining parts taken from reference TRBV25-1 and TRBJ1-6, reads EADIYQTPRYLVIGTGKKITLECSQTMGHDKMYWYQQDPGMELHLIHYSYGVNSTEKGDLSSESTVSRIRTEHFPLTLESARPSHTSQYLCASSPRDGMNSPLHFGNGTRLTVT.